What follows describes a single T cell receptor (beta chain). Its antigen is unidentified. The V end lost 5 bases, the J end lost 3 bases, and 4 bases lay between the germline ends. CDR1 is SNHLY and CDR2 is FYNNEI in the germline V gene. The CDR3 consists of 11 residues. This sample was included in a study of cytomegalovirus exposure and HLA in healthy donors. Separation from the 666-subject first cohort characterized the roughly 110-subject validation cohort, to which the donors belonged. Sequencing was performed with immunoSEQ multiplex PCR; in TCRdb, only in-frame clones are kept and a portion is missing. The repertoire holds around 250,000 clones, with around 87% as singletons. Study-level findings and limits: Subsequent analysis showed first-cohort TCR clusters tending to co-occur in around 130 validation repertoires. There were some public TCRs occurring in many donors, but most TCR sequences were rare.

The source material was PBMCs. The receptor's source is a woman between 18 and 29 years old in good health and CMV-seronegative. The rearrangement uses TRBV2 and TRBJ1-1; D call uncertain. The CDR3 reads CASSIDTEAFF. The CDR3 DNA reads TGTGCCAGCAGTATAGACACTGAAGCTTTCTTT.